This TCR beta chain was recovered during a study of blood T cell repertoires in COVID-19. Under the authors' procedure: Estimates of nucleated cell counts were drawn from the amplification of reference gene primers. Only in-frame clones appear in the TCRdb table, and some are missing; sequencing was by immunoSEQ multiplex PCR. V, J and clone size are taken as reported in that table, and D and trimming were inferred from the DNA itself. The sample has 25,000 to 35,000 clones, nearly 90% seen once. The CDR3 sequence is 16 residues long. The J segment lost 3 bases and the V segment lost 4 bases, leaving 5 bases of the junction unmatched. The germline CDR1 and CDR2 sequences are MDHEN and SYDVKM. This clone was picked up one time.

The origin of this receptor is a human donor in a cohort sampled during active COVID-19. The gene calls are TRBV28 and TRBJ1-5; 11 nucleotides match TRBD1. Sequenced: peripheral blood. The CDR3 region is CASSWDRGEPNQPQHF. The DNA for the CDR3 is TGTGCCAGCAGTTGGGACAGGGGGGAACCCAATCAGCCCCAGCATTTT.